The 19 T cell receptor beta chains below all came from one sample that was sequenced in a study of technical replicates of blood from four donors. Assay: immunoSEQ multiplex PCR; the TCRdb copy retains only in-frame clones and omits some. Altogether some 49,000 clones are present, around nine tenths being singletons, with the ten largest covering approximately 3.6%. The sample consisted of PBMCs. The receptor source for this set is a human donor in good health. Some clones in this sample may be carry-over from other donors' samples.

This clone was seen once. This chain links TRBV30 with TRBJ1-2; weak D call: TRBD1 (5 bases). The CDR3 is made up of 13 amino acids. The germline V and J ends were trimmed by 2 bases and 3 bases, with 10 bases remaining between them. The germline V gene has CDR1 GTSNPN and CDR2 SVGIG (reference sequence). The CDR3 coding sequence is TGTGCCTGGAGTCAACAGGTCCACTATGGCTACACCTTC. As protein: CAWSQQVHYGYTF.

The chain has TRBV12-5 and TRBJ2-5, with TRBD1 matching over 7 bases. From germline, CDR1 is LGHNT and CDR2 FRNRAP. The CDR3 runs 14 residues. V shed 10 bases and J 5 bases; nucleotides not matched to a gene: 13. The CDR3 loop is CATGDSSKGETQYF. Here the CDR3 DNA reads TGTGCTACTGGGGACAGTAGCAAGGGGGAGACCCAGTACTTC.

This clone was observed once. The V call is TRBV5-4, the J call TRBJ1-2; no clear D gene. Germline V gene sequence: CDR1 SGHNT, CDR2 YYREEE (reference sequence). The CDR3 sequence is 16 residues long. Trimming left V 0 bases short and J 1 base short, with 13 bases between. CDR3 nucleotides: TGTGCCAGCAGCTTGGGTTTCCTCCGGAGTAACTATGGCTACACCTTC. It encodes CASSLGFLRSNYGYTF.

The chain carries TRBV5-6 and TRBJ2-1, with 11 bases lining up with TRBD2. Germline CDR1 reads SGHDT; CDR2 reads YYEEEE. This CDR3 spans 15 amino acids. V dropped 0 bases and J dropped 6; count of bases not matched to a gene: 2. In DNA, the CDR3 is TGTGCCAGCAGCTTGGGGCTAGCGGGAGGCAATGAGCAGTTCTTC. Translated: CASSLGLAGGNEQFF. Together with reference TRBV5-6 and TRBJ2-1, the CDR3 gives the full variable domain: DAGVTQSPTHLIKTRGQQVTLRCSPKSGHDTVSWYQQALGQGPQFIFQYYEEEERQRGNFPDRFSGHQFPNYSSELNVNALLLGDSALYLCASSLGLAGGNEQFFGPGTRLTVL.

The genes are TRBV30 and TRBJ1-6; D gene ambiguous. In germline, CDR1 is GTSNPN, CDR2 SVGIG (reference sequence). Trimming removed 1 base from V and 10 bases from J, with 11 bases in between. The CDR3 has 13 residues. CDR3 region: CAWSAGVGSPLHF. The DNA of the CDR3 is TGTGCCTGGAGTGCCGGGGTCGGATCACCCCTCCACTTT.

This clone has only one observation. The chain recombines TRBV10-3 with TRBJ2-1, with TRBD2 matching over 8 bases. The V and J ends lost 7 bases and 2 bases, in that order; junction bases with no gene match: 4. The CDR3 has 14 amino acids. From germline, CDR1 is ENHRY and CDR2 SYGVKD. CDR3 region: CAITRGGPYNEQFF. The CDR3 region has the DNA TGTGCCATCACCCGGGGGGGCCCCTACAATGAGCAGTTCTTC.

In DNA form, the CDR3 reads TGTGCCAGCAGCCATTCTACGCGGACAGGGGGTGATGGCTACACCTTC. Translation: CASSHSTRTGGDGYTF. V gene TRBV14 combines with J gene TRBJ1-2; 10 nucleotides line up with TRBD1. V lost 3 bases to trimming and J lost 6 bases; unmatched junction nucleotides: 10. Germline CDR1 is SGHDN and CDR2 is FVKESK. The CDR3 is 16 residues long.

The count of this clone is one. The chain uses TRBV6-5 and TRBJ2-1; D unresolved. The CDR3 sequence is 14 residues long. The V end was cut by 6 bases, the J end by 4 bases, with 13 bases between. Germline CDR1 MNHEY, CDR2 SVGAGI. The CDR3 reads CASSLSMTYNEQFF. CDR3 nucleotide sequence: TGTGCCAGCAGCCTTAGTATGACATACAATGAGCAGTTCTTC.

This rearrangement joins TRBV9 to TRBJ2-3; D may be TRBD1 (6 bases). The CDR3 consists of 14 residues. Deletions cut 3 bases from V and 5 bases from J, with 13 bases between. CDR1 is SGDLS, CDR2 YYNGEE, per germline. CDR3 region: CASSATTGKDTQYF. The CDR3 bases are TGTGCCAGCAGCGCCACCACAGGGAAAGATACGCAGTATTTT.

The chain couples TRBV6-6 to TRBJ1-1, with 7 bases that match TRBD1. Germline CDR1 is MNHNY and CDR2 is SVGAGI (reference sequence). Trimming removed 4 bases from V and 3 bases from J; junction bases left unmatched: 8. The CDR3 runs 15 residues. The CDR3 here is CASSFRQGRDTEAFF. In DNA, the CDR3 is TGTGCCAGCAGTTTCCGACAGGGTCGGGACACTGAAGCTTTCTTT.

The chain employs TRBV19 and TRBJ2-5; the D is unclear. CDR3 length: 14 residues. Germline CDR1 reads LNHDA; CDR2 reads SQIVND (reference sequence). V was shortened by 5 bases and J by 1 base, with 11 bases between the two germline ends. CDR3 amino acids: CASSEVFLQETQYF. The CDR3 nucleotides are TGTGCCAGTAGTGAGGTATTCCTCCAAGAGACCCAGTACTTC.

This chain uses TRBV2 with TRBJ2-2, with D possibly TRBD2 on 6 matching bases. The CDR3 consists of 14 residues. CDR1 and CDR2 (germline): SNHLY, FYNNEI. Trimming pared 7 bases from V and 0 bases from J, leaving 9 bases between. CDR3 loop: CASNGGTNTGELFF. The CDR3, as DNA: TGTGCCAGCAATGGGGGGACGAACACCGGGGAGCTGTTTTTT.

V and J are TRBV2 and TRBJ2-1; TRBD2 aligns across 8 bases. Germline V gene data show CDR1 as SNHLY and CDR2 as FYNNEI. This CDR3 contains 13 residues. Trimming cost V 8 bases and J 7 bases; bases outside gene matches: 7. CDR3 DNA: TGTGCCAGCCCGGGACTAGGCTTTAATGAGCAGTTCTTC. Translation gives CASPGLGFNEQFF.

V gene TRBV5-4 combines with J gene TRBJ2-3; D is ambiguous. V shed 0 bases and J shed 6 bases, with 5 bases lying between them. From germline, CDR1 is SGHNT and CDR2 YYREEE (reference sequence). The length of the CDR3 is 12 residues. CDR3 protein: CASSLVGDTQYF. The CDR3 DNA sequence: TGTGCCAGCAGCTTGGTTGGCGATACGCAGTATTTT.

The chain couples TRBV29-1 to TRBJ1-3; no reliable D call. This CDR3 has 12 residues. Germline-derived CDR1 and CDR2 are SQVTM and ANQGSEA. Trimming pared 7 bases from V and 0 bases from J, leaving 7 bases between. The CDR3 sequence: CSAKSSGNTIYF. In DNA, the CDR3 is TGCAGCGCAAAGAGCTCTGGAAACACCATATATTTT.

The chain has TRBV9 and TRBJ2-5; TRBD2 is a possible D gene (6 bases). The CDR3 runs to 13 residues. The V and J ends lost 3 bases and 5 bases respectively, with 11 bases between them. Per germline, CDR1 SGDLS and CDR2 YYNGEE. The CDR3: CASSGGGGETQYF. The CDR3 DNA reads TGTGCCAGCAGCGGGGGAGGCGGGGAGACCCAGTACTTC.

DNA for the CDR3: TGTGCCCTGCGACAGGGCTCCTACGAGCAGTACTTC. This sequence encodes CALRQGSYEQYF. The chain carries TRBV2 and TRBJ2-7; 7 bases align to TRBD1. V lost 11 bases and J lost 0; bases outside the gene matches: 4. This CDR3 region has 12 residues. CDR1 is SNHLY, CDR2 FYNNEI, per germline.

The V call is TRBV9, the J call TRBJ2-2, with D uncertain. This CDR3 is built from 15 residues. Germline V gives CDR1 SGDLS, CDR2 YYNGEE. V lost 0 bases and J 2 bases, leaving 8 bases between the germline ends. The CDR3, as DNA: TGTGCCAGCAGCGTAGGCTATATCAACACCGGGGAGCTGTTTTTT. This codes for CASSVGYINTGELFF.

The chain links TRBV13 to TRBJ1-1; 9 positions match TRBD1. V lost 5 bases, J lost 13 bases, and 17 bases stayed unmatched. This CDR3 is 15 amino acids long. Looked up from germline, CDR1 is PRHDT and CDR2 is FYEKMQ (reference sequence). The CDR3 sequence: CASSVSGQGWGLGFF. The CDR3 nucleotides are TGTGCCAGCAGCGTCTCGGGACAGGGTTGGGGGTTGGGTTTCTTT.